A selection of T cell receptor beta chains follows, all from one sample in a study of blood T cell repertoires in COVID-19. Only in-frame clones appear in the TCRdb table, and some are missing; sequencing was by immunoSEQ multiplex PCR. In the table there are about 200,000 clones, 87% of which are singletons. The sample was peripheral blood. These receptors originate from a man aged 60 to 75 who had recovered from COVID-19. Both conserved end residues are part of each CDR3. The D gene is left open where the match is weak. Clone size, where shown, is once, few, many, or a class for clones that have expanded.

V gene	D gene	J gene	clone size	CDR3 protein	CDR3 DNA
TRBV9	.	TRBJ1-1	.	CASSVRQFNTEAFF	TGTGCCAGCAGCGTAAGACAGTTCAACACTGAAGCTTTCTTT
TRBV28	.	TRBJ2-1	few	CASSLNWNEQFF	TGTGCCAGCAGTTTAAACTGGAATGAGCAGTTCTTC
TRBV19	TRBD1	TRBJ1-5	few	CASSLRTGSQHF	TGTGCCAGTAGTCTTAGGACAGGCTCCCAGCATTTT
TRBV19	TRBD2	TRBJ2-3	.	CASRLAGSSTDTQYF	TGTGCCAGTAGACTAGCGGGGTCTAGCACAGATACGCAGTATTTT
TRBV7-6	TRBD1	TRBJ2-2	.	CASSLGSGTGATGELFF	TGTGCCAGCAGCTTAGGTTCCGGGACAGGGGCCACCGGGGAGCTGTTTTTT
TRBV7-9	TRBD2	TRBJ2-1	.	CASSLGSGGAVYNEQFF	TGTGCCAGCAGCCTGGGGAGCGGGGGGGCCGTTTACAATGAGCAGTTCTTC
TRBV7-2	.	TRBJ1-5	once	CASSLDSHNQPQHF	TGTGCCAGCAGCTTAGACAGCCACAATCAGCCCCAGCATTTT
TRBV27	.	TRBJ2-5	once	CASSLSGGSQETQYF	TGTGCCAGCAGTTTATCTGGGGGGTCGCAAGAGACCCAGTACTTC
TRBV19	TRBD1	TRBJ2-1	.	CASSSLGGGQGHNEQFF	TGTGCCAGTAGTAGCCTTGGCGGGGGACAGGGCCACAATGAGCAGTTCTTC
TRBV2	TRBD1	TRBJ1-3	.	CASSDGTGGPLYF	TGTGCCAGCAGTGATGGGACAGGGGGCCCCTTATATTTT
TRBV6-2/TRBV6-3	.	TRBJ1-5	.	CASSYPNPVGNQPQHF	TGTGCCAGCAGTTACCCGAACCCAGTTGGCAATCAGCCCCAGCATTTT
TRBV5-1	TRBD1	TRBJ1-2	few	CARSLGGQGAYGYTF	TGCGCCCGCAGCTTGGGGGGACAGGGGGCCTATGGCTACACCTTC
TRBV15	TRBD1	TRBJ1-5	.	CATSRDLTGDQPQHF	TGTGCCACCAGCAGAGATTTGACAGGGGATCAGCCCCAGCATTTT
TRBV2	TRBD1	TRBJ1-6	.	CASSPTGEASPLHF	TGTGCCAGCAGTCCGACAGGGGAGGCTTCACCCCTCCACTTT
TRBV12-3/TRBV12-4	.	TRBJ1-1	.	CASRAGTEAFF	TGTGCCAGCAGGGCGGGAACTGAAGCTTTCTTT
TRBV24-1	.	TRBJ1-5	.	CATSGGSHSNQPQHF	TGTGCCACCAGTGGGGGCAGTCATAGCAATCAGCCCCAGCATTTT
TRBV24-1	.	TRBJ2-5	.	CATSDGGRENQETQYF	TGTGCCACCAGTGACGGGGGACGGGAAAACCAAGAGACCCAGTACTTC
TRBV5-1	TRBD2	TRBJ2-1	.	CASSSLAGGWNEQFF	TGCGCCAGCAGCTCACTAGCGGGGGGGTGGAATGAGCAGTTCTTC
TRBV9	.	TRBJ1-1	.	CASSVKAGGTEAFF	TGTGCCAGCAGCGTAAAAGCGGGGGGGACTGAAGCTTTCTTT
TRBV5-4	TRBD2	TRBJ2-2	.	CASSLELAGGLTGELFF	TGTGCCAGCAGCTTGGAGCTAGCGGGGGGGCTGACCGGGGAGCTGTTTTTT
TRBV2	TRBD2	TRBJ2-7	.	CASSASGAYEQYF	TGTGCCAGCAGTGCCAGCGGGGCCTACGAGCAGTACTTC
TRBV11-3	.	TRBJ2-1	.	CASSLKSSAVFYNEQFF	TGTGCCAGCAGCTTAAAATCCTCAGCGGTATTTTACAATGAGCAGTTCTTC
TRBV5-1	TRBD1	TRBJ2-3	once	CASSLGTGNADTQYF	TGCGCCAGCAGCCTCGGGACAGGGAATGCAGATACGCAGTATTTT
TRBV30	TRBD1	TRBJ1-6	.	CAWSPDRYSPLHF	TGTGCCTGGAGTCCGGACAGGTATTCACCCCTCCACTTT
TRBV5-1	TRBD2	TRBJ2-7	.	CASSLKSSGGSLTYEQYF	TGCGCCAGCAGCTTGAAGTCTAGCGGGGGGTCTCTAACCTACGAGCAGTACTTC
TRBV18	TRBD2	TRBJ2-7	.	CASSRSLAELYEQYF	TGTGCCAGCTCACGGTCCCTAGCGGAGCTCTACGAGCAGTACTTC
TRBV11-2	.	TRBJ2-3	.	CASSLGASPSTDTQYF	TGTGCCAGCAGCTTAGGAGCGAGTCCTAGCACAGATACGCAGTATTTT
TRBV18	.	TRBJ1-2	.	CASSPETASGGYTF	TGTGCCAGCTCACCAGAGACCGCGAGCGGTGGCTACACCTTC
TRBV11-2	TRBD1	TRBJ1-2	.	CASSTGQGSYGYTF	TGTGCCAGCAGTACGGGACAGGGGTCCTATGGCTACACCTTC
TRBV27	.	TRBJ1-2	.	CASSLSSYYGYTF	TGTGCCAGCAGTTTATCGAGTTACTATGGCTACACCTTC
TRBV3-1/TRBV3-2	.	TRBJ2-4	.	CASSPRVRMAKNIQYF	TGTGCCAGCAGCCCCAGGGTGAGGATGGCCAAAAACATTCAGTACTTC
TRBV7-2	.	TRBJ1-1	.	CASSFSQNTEAFF	TGTGCCAGCAGCTTTAGCCAGAACACTGAAGCTTTCTTT
TRBV19	.	TRBJ1-3	.	CASSISGNTIYF	TGTGCCAGTAGTATCTCGGGAAACACCATATATTTT
TRBV5-1	TRBD2	TRBJ2-3	.	CASSLEKALGGTDTQYF	TGCGCCAGCAGCTTGGAGAAGGCATTGGGGGGGACAGATACGCAGTATTTT
TRBV5-1	TRBD1	TRBJ2-5	.	CASSGRDRGYGETQYF	TGCGCCAGCAGCGGCCGGGACAGGGGATATGGAGAGACCCAGTACTTC
TRBV19	TRBD1	TRBJ2-5	once	CASSRTGAETQYF	TGTGCCAGTAGCAGGACAGGGGCAGAGACCCAGTACTTC
TRBV28	TRBD1	TRBJ1-6	.	CASSLGRTGYNSPLHF	TGTGCCAGCAGTTTGGGTCGGACAGGGTATAATTCACCCCTCCACTTT
TRBV30	.	TRBJ1-5	.	CAWSVRGSNQPQHF	TGTGCCTGGAGCGTTCGGGGTAGCAATCAGCCCCAGCATTTT
TRBV6-5	TRBD1	TRBJ1-1	.	CASSTPHRGEAFF	TGTGCCAGCAGCACACCCCACAGGGGAGAAGCTTTCTTT
TRBV27	.	TRBJ1-2	.	CASSTGTKGYTF	TGTGCCAGCAGTACCGGGACAAAAGGCTACACCTTC
TRBV7-2	TRBD2	TRBJ2-7	.	CASSLVGGSYEQYF	TGTGCCAGCAGCTTAGTGGGAGGGTCCTACGAGCAGTACTTC
TRBV14	.	TRBJ2-5	.	CATRGRGAETQYF	TGTGCCACCAGGGGGAGGGGCGCGGAGACCCAGTACTTC
TRBV5-6	TRBD1	TRBJ1-2	.	CASSLGTEIYGYTF	TGTGCCAGCAGCCTTGGGACAGAAATCTATGGCTACACCTTC
TRBV5-4	TRBD2	TRBJ2-5	.	CASSLAASGLERETQYF	TGTGCCAGCAGCTTGGCCGCTAGCGGGTTAGAACGAGAGACCCAGTACTTC
TRBV19	TRBD1	TRBJ2-6	.	CASSPGTGTPSGANVLTF	TGTGCCAGTAGCCCCGGGACAGGAACTCCCTCTGGGGCCAACGTCCTGACTTTC
TRBV2	.	TRBJ1-1	.	CASSELWNTEAFF	TGTGCCAGCAGTGAATTATGGAACACTGAAGCTTTCTTT
TRBV19	.	TRBJ1-5	.	CASSQYRDSNQPQHF	TGTGCCAGTAGCCAATACAGAGATAGCAATCAGCCCCAGCATTTT
TRBV27	TRBD1	TRBJ1-6	.	CASSILPGTGAYSPLHF	TGTGCCAGCAGCATCCTGCCCGGGACAGGAGCATATTCACCCCTCCACTTT
TRBV9	.	TRBJ2-3	.	CASSGSFPDTQYF	TGTGCCAGCAGCGGGAGCTTTCCAGATACGCAGTATTTT
TRBV9	TRBD2	TRBJ2-7	.	CASSVGPGTNREGQQYF	TGTGCCAGCAGCGTAGGCCCCGGGACTAATAGGGAGGGCCAGCAGTACTTC
TRBV18	.	TRBJ1-1	.	CASSPREGHTEAFF	TGTGCCAGCTCACCTCGGGAGGGGCACACTGAAGCTTTCTTT
TRBV14	.	TRBJ1-2	.	CASSQDQGFGYGYTF	TGTGCCAGCAGCCAAGATCAGGGCTTTGGCTATGGCTACACCTTC
TRBV6-2/TRBV6-3	TRBD2	TRBJ2-3	.	CASSERGGSTDTQYF	TGTGCCAGCAGTGAGCGGGGGGGTAGCACAGATACGCAGTATTTT
TRBV5-4	TRBD1	TRBJ1-2	.	CASSERQGIDGYTF	TGTGCCAGCAGCGAACGACAGGGGATTGATGGCTACACCTTC
TRBV7-8	.	TRBJ2-1	.	CASSFGGYEQFF	TGTGCCAGCAGCTTTGGGGGGTATGAGCAGTTCTTC
TRBV6-2/TRBV6-3	TRBD1	TRBJ1-1	.	CASSYPPGGEEAFF	TGTGCCAGCAGTTACCCACCAGGGGGAGAGGAAGCTTTCTTT
TRBV5-1	.	TRBJ1-1	once	CASSTDSTGNTEAFF	TGCGCCAGCAGCACTGATTCGACAGGGAACACTGAAGCTTTCTTT
TRBV24-1	.	TRBJ2-3	.	CATSDSSWRDTQYF	TGTGCCACCAGTGATTCCTCCTGGAGGGATACGCAGTATTTT
TRBV5-8	.	TRBJ1-6	.	CASRSTGTSPLHF	TGTGCCAGCCGGTCGACAGGTACATCACCCCTCCACTTT
TRBV5-1	TRBD2	TRBJ2-4	.	CASSFLAGGENIQYF	TGCGCCAGCAGCTTTCTAGCGGGAGGTGAAAACATTCAGTACTTC